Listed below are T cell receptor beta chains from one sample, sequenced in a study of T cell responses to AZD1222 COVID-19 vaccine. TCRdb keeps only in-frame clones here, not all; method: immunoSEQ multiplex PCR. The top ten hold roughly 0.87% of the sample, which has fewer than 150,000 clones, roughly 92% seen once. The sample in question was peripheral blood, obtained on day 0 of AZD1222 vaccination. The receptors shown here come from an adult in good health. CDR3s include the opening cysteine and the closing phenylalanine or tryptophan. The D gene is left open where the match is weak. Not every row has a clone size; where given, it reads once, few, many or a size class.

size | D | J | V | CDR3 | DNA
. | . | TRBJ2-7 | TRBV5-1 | CASSPTPSYEQYF | TGCGCCAGCAGCCCGACACCTTCCTACGAGCAGTACTTC
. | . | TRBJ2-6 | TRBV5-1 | CASRGSGANVLTF | TGCGCCAGCCGTGGGTCTGGGGCCAACGTCCTGACTTTC
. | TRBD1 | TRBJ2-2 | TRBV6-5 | CASSYPGQVATGELFF | TGTGCCAGCAGTTACCCGGGACAGGTTGCGACCGGGGAGCTGTTTTTT
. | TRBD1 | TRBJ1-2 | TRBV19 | CASYRGPYGYTF | TGTGCCAGCTACAGGGGGCCCTATGGCTACACCTTC
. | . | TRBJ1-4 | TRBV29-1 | CSAMEGAGKLFF | TGCAGCGCGATGGAAGGAGCCGGAAAACTGTTTTTT
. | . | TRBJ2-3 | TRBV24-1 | CATRGDGTDTQYF | TGTGCCACCAGGGGGGACGGCACAGATACGCAGTATTTT
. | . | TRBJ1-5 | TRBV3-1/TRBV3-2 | CASSLRDNQPQHF | TGTGCCAGCAGCCTCAGGGACAATCAGCCCCAGCATTTT
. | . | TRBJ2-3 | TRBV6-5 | CASSLGAEDTQYF | TGTGCCAGCAGTTTGGGGGCAGAAGATACGCAGTATTTT
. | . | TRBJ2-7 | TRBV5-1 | CASSSGAEFYEQYF | TGCGCCAGCAGCTCCGGGGCTGAGTTCTACGAGCAGTACTTC
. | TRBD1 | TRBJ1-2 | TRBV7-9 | CASSPAGGEEYGYTF | TGTGCCAGCAGCCCCGCAGGGGGAGAGGAGTATGGCTACACCTTC
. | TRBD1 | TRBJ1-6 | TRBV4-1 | CASSQGQGSYSPLHF | TGCGCCAGCAGCCAGGGACAGGGGTCGTATTCACCCCTCCACTTT
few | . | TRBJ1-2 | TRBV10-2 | CATNSVVYGYTF | TGCGCCACCAATTCCGTTGTCTATGGCTACACCTTC
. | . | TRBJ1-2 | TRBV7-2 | CASSPGRIPSYGYTF | TGTGCCAGCAGCCCCGGACGGATCCCCTCCTATGGCTACACCTTC
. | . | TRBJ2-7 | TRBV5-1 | CASSYDRDTPTYEQYF | TGCGCCAGCAGCTACGACCGGGACACCCCTACCTACGAGCAGTACTTC
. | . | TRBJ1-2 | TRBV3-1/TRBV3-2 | CASSQTYIRNYGYTF | TGTGCCAGCAGCCAAACCTACATCCGAAACTATGGCTACACCTTC
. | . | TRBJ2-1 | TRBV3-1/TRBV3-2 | CASSQDRAARAYDNEQFF | TGTGCCAGCAGCCAAGATCGGGCAGCCCGGGCCTACGACAATGAGCAGTTCTTC
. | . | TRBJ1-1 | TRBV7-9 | CASSLAEGTEAFF | TGTGCCAGCAGCTTAGCTGAGGGCACTGAAGCTTTCTTT
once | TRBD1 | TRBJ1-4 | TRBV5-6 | CASSLGPGTGGEKLFF | TGTGCCAGCAGCTTGGGCCCCGGGACAGGGGGTGAAAAACTGTTTTTT
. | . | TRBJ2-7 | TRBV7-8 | CASSVRGKDEQYF | TGTGCCAGCAGCGTTCGGGGAAAGGACGAGCAGTACTTC
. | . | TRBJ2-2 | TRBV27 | CASSPTTHRTGELFF | TGTGCCAGCAGTCCTACCACGCACCGCACCGGGGAGCTGTTTTTT
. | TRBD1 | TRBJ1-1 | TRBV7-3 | CASSWDRGTEAFF | TGTGCCAGCAGCTGGGACAGGGGAACTGAAGCTTTCTTT
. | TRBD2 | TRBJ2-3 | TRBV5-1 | CASSLGTSGVTDTQYF | TGCGCCAGCAGCTTGGGGACTAGCGGAGTCACAGATACGCAGTATTTT